These T cell receptor beta chains were read from a single sample in a study of cytomegalovirus exposure and HLA in healthy donors. The table came from immunoSEQ multiplex PCR; TCRdb's copy has only in-frame clones and leaves some out. The sample yields fewer than 200,000 clones, 80% seen once. Sequencing was done on a sample of PBMCs. Source of these receptors: a man aged 25 to 45 in good health and CMV-seronegative. CDR3s include the opening cysteine and the closing phenylalanine or tryptophan. D genes are given only for firm matches. Only some rows state a clone size, as once, few, many or a class for expanded clones.

V,J,size,length,D,CDR3,DNA
TRBV4-2,TRBJ1-5,-,17,TRBD1,CASSQELLGQGSQPQHF,TGTGCCAGCAGCCAAGAACTTCTGGGACAGGGGTCTCAGCCCCAGCATTTT
TRBV6-5,TRBJ2-2,-,14,-,CASSTGVRVGELFF,TGTGCCAGCAGTACGGGGGTACGAGTCGGGGAGCTGTTTTTT
TRBV7-3,TRBJ1-3,-,15,-,CASSLTRGSGNTIYF,TGTGCCAGCAGCTTAACGCGGGGCTCTGGAAACACCATATATTTT
TRBV6-5,TRBJ2-7,-,14,TRBD1,CASSYSGQGHGQYF,TGTGCCAGCAGTTACTCCGGACAGGGCCATGGGCAGTACTTC
TRBV10-3,TRBJ2-2,few,15,TRBD2,CAIRSGGANTGELFF,TGTGCCATCAGGAGCGGGGGGGCGAACACCGGGGAGCTGTTTTTT
TRBV9,TRBJ2-3,once,15,-,CASSGLGGSTDTQYF,TGTGCCAGCAGCGGCCTAGGCGGTAGCACAGATACGCAGTATTTT
TRBV27,TRBJ2-1,-,12,-,CASREQGYEQFF,TGTGCCAGCAGAGAACAGGGATATGAGCAGTTCTTC
TRBV7-2,TRBJ2-1,-,15,TRBD1,CASSLAATGGYEQFF,TGTGCCAGCAGCTTAGCTGCGACAGGGGGGTATGAGCAGTTCTTC
TRBV10-2,TRBJ1-2,-,13,-,CASSEYSRYGYTF,TGCGCCAGCAGTGAATATAGTAGATATGGCTACACCTTC
TRBV2,TRBJ2-6,-,17,-,CASSVQTGLDGANVLTF,TGTGCCAGCAGTGTTCAAACAGGGCTAGACGGGGCCAACGTCCTGACTTTC
TRBV5-4,TRBJ2-7,-,14,-,CASSRLLPPYEQYF,TGTGCCAGCAGTCGACTCCTCCCTCCCTACGAGCAGTACTTC
TRBV7-7,TRBJ1-1,-,13,-,CASSLGMNTEAFF,TGTGCCAGCAGCCTAGGTATGAACACTGAAGCTTTCTTT
TRBV7-2,TRBJ2-1,-,13,-,CASSFGTMAEQFF,TGTGCCAGCAGCTTTGGGACAATGGCGGAGCAGTTCTTC
TRBV7-8,TRBJ2-7,few,19,TRBD1,CASSVLSGQGFSDVYEQYF,TGTGCCAGCTCGGTGCTCTCGGGACAGGGTTTCTCTGATGTCTACGAGCAGTACTTC
TRBV7-9,TRBJ1-1,-,13,-,CASSLDQGTEAFF,TGTGCCAGCAGCTTAGACCAGGGGACTGAAGCTTTCTTT
TRBV25-1,TRBJ2-1,-,13,-,CASRQSSYNEQFF,TGTGCCAGTCGACAGAGCTCCTACAATGAGCAGTTCTTC
TRBV5-6,TRBJ1-5,-,14,TRBD1,CASSLRDRGQPQHF,TGTGCCAGCAGCCTCCGGGACAGGGGACAGCCCCAGCATTTT
TRBV5-4,TRBJ2-2,-,18,TRBD2,CASSIRGRGGPYTGELFF,TGTGCCAGCAGCATAAGAGGTCGGGGGGGCCCCTACACCGGGGAGCTGTTTTTT
TRBV7-9,TRBJ2-7,-,14,-,CSSSGTRSSYEQYF,TGTTCCAGCAGCGGGACAAGGAGCTCCTACGAGCAGTACTTC
TRBV7-2,TRBJ2-7,few,13,-,CASSLATRYEQYF,TGTGCCAGCAGCTTAGCGACAAGGTACGAGCAGTACTTC
TRBV30,TRBJ1-1,-,15,TRBD1,CAWGLDRDFGTEAFF,TGTGCCTGGGGACTGGACAGGGATTTTGGCACTGAAGCTTTCTTT
TRBV9,TRBJ1-1,-,14,-,CASSAGGWNTEAFF,TGTGCCAGCAGCGCGGGGGGTTGGAACACTGAAGCTTTCTTT
TRBV7-3,TRBJ2-2,-,15,TRBD1,CASSATGASTGELFF,TGTGCCAGCAGCGCTACAGGGGCCAGCACCGGGGAGCTGTTTTTT
TRBV28,TRBJ1-3,-,12,-,CASSSVVDTIYF,TGTGCCAGCAGTTCAGTTGTGGACACCATATATTTT
TRBV7-2,TRBJ1-2,-,14,TRBD1,CASSPRDRYHGYTF,TGTGCCAGCAGCCCCCGGGACAGGTACCATGGCTACACCTTC
TRBV6-6,TRBJ1-1,-,14,-,CASSSPPRDTEAFF,TGTGCCAGCAGTTCCCCTCCTCGGGACACTGAAGCTTTCTTT
TRBV10-2,TRBJ1-4,-,14,-,CASKLAGDNEKLFF,TGCGCCAGCAAGTTAGCGGGGGATAATGAAAAACTGTTTTTT
TRBV11-2,TRBJ2-7,-,20,-,CASSLDPRGRLGRRGYEQYF,TGTGCCAGCAGCTTAGACCCCCGAGGGAGACTGGGTCGGAGAGGATACGAGCAGTACTTC
TRBV5-4,TRBJ2-7,-,13,TRBD1,CASSPIQGSEQYF,TGTGCCAGCAGCCCTATACAGGGGAGCGAGCAGTACTTC
TRBV10-3,TRBJ1-2,few,16,TRBD1,CAISEYGQGARSGYTF,TGTGCCATCAGTGAGTACGGACAGGGGGCGCGATCTGGCTACACCTTC
TRBV11-1,TRBJ2-5,-,16,TRBD1,CASSVRGRVPQETQYF,TGTGCCAGCAGCGTCAGGGGGCGCGTGCCCCAAGAGACCCAGTACTTC
TRBV11-2,TRBJ1-2,medium-sized,14,-,CASSSARVITGYTF,TGTGCCAGCAGCTCCGCACGGGTTATCACGGGCTACACCTTC
TRBV28,TRBJ1-4,-,15,-,CASNFAQGLNEKLFF,TGTGCCAGCAATTTTGCCCAGGGCCTTAATGAAAAACTGTTTTTT
TRBV6-6,TRBJ1-2,-,14,-,CASSYSRVLAGYTF,TGTGCCAGCAGTTACTCGAGGGTTTTAGCCGGCTACACCTTC
TRBV28,TRBJ1-4,-,13,-,CASSPRAGEKLFF,TGTGCCAGCAGCCCAAGGGCGGGAGAAAAACTGTTTTTT
TRBV5-1,TRBJ1-2,-,14,TRBD1,CASSPQGRDYGYTF,TGCGCCAGCAGCCCACAGGGGAGAGACTATGGCTACACCTTC
TRBV5-1,TRBJ2-1,-,13,-,CASSSLAWDEQFF,TGCGCCAGCAGCTCCCTAGCCTGGGATGAGCAGTTCTTC
TRBV4-1,TRBJ1-2,-,15,TRBD1,CASSQVYLGQGGYTF,TGCGCCAGCAGCCAAGTTTACCTGGGACAGGGTGGCTACACCTTC
TRBV5-6,TRBJ1-4,-,15,TRBD1,CASSLLDRGNEKLFF,TGTGCCAGCAGCTTGTTAGACAGGGGGAACGAAAAACTGTTTTTT
TRBV25-1,TRBJ2-5,-,14,-,CASSEFTDQETQYF,TGTGCCAGCAGTGAATTTACAGATCAAGAGACCCAGTACTTC
TRBV28,TRBJ2-6,-,18,-,CASSLYPSLQSGANVLTF,TGTGCCAGCAGTTTATACCCCTCCCTACAGTCTGGGGCCAACGTCCTGACTTTC
TRBV10-3,TRBJ1-1,-,17,-,CAISETEQGSMNTEAFF,TGTGCCATCAGTGAGACTGAACAGGGATCAATGAACACTGAAGCTTTCTTT
TRBV9,TRBJ2-5,-,16,TRBD1,CASSSLTGLPSETQYF,TGTGCCAGCAGCTCCTTGACAGGGTTGCCGTCAGAGACCCAGTACTTC
TRBV27,TRBJ1-1,-,14,TRBD1,CASSPIQGAVEAFF,TGTGCCAGCAGTCCCATACAGGGGGCCGTCGAAGCTTTCTTT
TRBV30,TRBJ1-4,-,15,TRBD1,CAWSVAGTAYEKLFF,TGTGCCTGGAGTGTCGCAGGGACAGCCTATGAAAAACTGTTTTTT
TRBV6-5,TRBJ1-6,few,14,TRBD1,CAANRDRGPSPLHF,TGTGCTGCTAACCGGGACAGGGGGCCCTCACCCCTCCACTTT
TRBV30,TRBJ2-1,-,11,-,CAWSGGGEQFF,TGTGCCTGGAGCGGGGGTGGTGAGCAGTTCTTC
TRBV7-3,TRBJ2-1,once,18,TRBD2,CASSPRGVAGVLHNEQFF,TGTGCCAGCAGCCCACGGGGGGTGGCGGGGGTCCTACACAATGAGCAGTTCTTC
TRBV9,TRBJ1-3,-,12,-,CASKTSGNTIYF,TGTGCCAGCAAGACTTCTGGAAACACCATATATTTT
TRBV18,TRBJ1-5,-,15,-,CASSPLGGSNQPQHF,TGTGCCAGCTCACCACTGGGGGGTAGCAATCAGCCCCAGCATTTT
TRBV18,TRBJ1-2,-,20,TRBD1,CASSPPKMRGRMNPNYGYTF,TGTGCCAGCTCACCACCGAAAATGAGGGGGCGCATGAATCCTAACTATGGCTACACCTTC
TRBV6-1,TRBJ2-3,few,13,-,CASSAAGEDTQYF,TGTGCCAGCAGCGCCGCAGGGGAAGATACGCAGTATTTT
TRBV27,TRBJ1-3,few,18,-,CASSLNFPGVRSGNTIYF,TGTGCCAGCAGTTTGAATTTCCCGGGGGTTCGATCTGGAAACACCATATATTTT